Shown below are 25 T cell receptor beta chains from a single sample sequenced in a study of blood T cell repertoires in COVID-19 (dated by TCRdb to the early 2020s). The library was produced with the immunoSEQ multiplex PCR assay. TCRdb re-hosts the immuneACCESS table, in-frame sequences only. Its copies lack some clones; in the studies checked, an unresolved V gene accounts for under half of them, and the cause for the rest is not known. Counted in this sample were under 300,000 clones; 80% to 90% of them appeared once. The ten largest clones represent around 15% of the sample. What was sequenced was PBMCs or T cells enriched from blood (not recorded which). The receptors originated from a man aged 18 to 30 who had recovered from COVID-19.

The chain employs TRBV15 and TRBJ1-5; D uncertain. V was shortened by 1 base and J by 2 bases, with 6 bases between the two germline ends. This CDR3 contains 14 residues. The V gene's germline CDR1 is LNHNV and CDR2 YYDKDF (reference sequence). Here the CDR3 reads CATSRAPGNQPQHF. CDR3 in DNA: TGTGCCACCAGCAGAGCTCCCGGCAATCAGCCCCAGCATTTT. Looking up the rest from reference TRBV15 and TRBJ1-5 gives the full variable domain: DAMVIQNPRYQVTQFGKPVTLSCSQTLNHNVMYWYQQKSSQAPKLLFHYYDKDFNNEADTPDNFQSRRPNTSFCFLDIRSPGLGDTAMYLCATSRAPGNQPQHFGDGTRLSIL.

The rearrangement uses TRBV4-2 and TRBJ2-3, with 9 bases identical to TRBD2. Per the germline V gene, CDR1 is LGHNA and CDR2 is YNFKEQ. V trimming: 4 bases; J trimming: 1 base; junction bases outside the gene matches: 3. The CDR3 covers 15 residues. The CDR3 bases are TGTGCCAGCAGCCGACGGACTAGCGGCACAGATACGCAGTATTTT. It yields the protein CASSRRTSGTDTQYF.

The chain employs TRBV19 and TRBJ2-5; maybe TRBD2 (5 bases). CDR1 and CDR2 (germline): LNHDA, SQIVND (reference sequence). The length of the CDR3 is 14 residues. The germline V and J ends were trimmed by 3 bases and 4 bases, with 12 bases remaining between them. This chain's CDR3 is CASSIGENRETQYF. The CDR3 bases are TGTGCCAGTAGTATCGGGGAGAACCGAGAGACCCAGTACTTC.

V usage is TRBV6-1 and J usage is TRBJ2-1; TRBD2 matches 7 bases. Germline trimming cut 2 bases from V and 1 base from J; bases unmatched to any gene: 11. CDR1 and CDR2 (germline): MNHNS, SASEGT. The CDR3 is made up of 18 amino acids. The CDR3 spells CASSETPGLEVSYNEQFF. The CDR3 DNA is TGTGCCAGCAGTGAAACCCCCGGACTAGAAGTGTCCTACAATGAGCAGTTCTTC.

The chain joins TRBV5-4 to TRBJ2-2; possibly TRBD2 for D (5 bases). V shed 0 bases and J shed 1 base, with 7 bases lying between them. The CDR3 length is 15 residues. The germline CDR1 and CDR2 sequences are SGHNT and YYREEE (reference sequence). CDR3 nucleotide sequence: TGTGCCAGCAGCTTGGTGGAGGAGAACACCGGGGAGCTGTTTTTT. Residues: CASSLVEENTGELFF.

The V call is TRBV5-1, the J call TRBJ2-1, with D hard to call. The ends were cut back, 4 bases at V and 1 base at J, with 15 bases in the middle. This CDR3 is 16 amino acids long. In germline, CDR1 is SGHRS, CDR2 YFSETQ. The CDR3 region is CASSPPSTPSYNEQFF. The DNA for the CDR3 is TGCGCCAGCAGCCCCCCTAGTACGCCTTCCTACAATGAGCAGTTCTTC.

This clone is a singleton in its sample. DNA of the CDR3: TGTGCCAGCAGCTTATCCCCGACAGGCGCAGATACGCAGTATTTT. Residues: CASSLSPTGADTQYF. The rearrangement links TRBV11-3 to TRBJ2-3, with D perhaps TRBD1 (6 bases). The CDR3 has 15 residues. V was cut by 2 bases and J by 4 bases, with 13 bases left in between. CDR1 and CDR2 (germline): SGHNT, YENEEA.

The chain joins TRBV6-5 to TRBJ1-1; a weak D match, TRBD1 (5 bases). This CDR3 is 12 amino acids long. Per the germline V gene, CDR1 is MNHEY and CDR2 is SVGAGI. Trimming shortened V by 5 bases and J by 11 bases, and 15 bases separated the two germline ends. The CDR3 reads CASSTPQGIAFF. CDR3 sequence (DNA): TGTGCCAGCAGTACTCCTCAGGGAATCGCTTTCTTT.

The sample holds one count of this clone. This chain uses TRBV3-1 (or the pseudogene TRBV3-2) with TRBJ2-2; D ambiguous. The germline CDR1 and CDR2 sequences are LGHDT and YNNKEL (reference sequence). The CDR3 consists of 13 residues. V was clipped by 1 base and J by 5 bases, with 5 bases between them. The CDR3 nucleotides are TGTGCCAGCAGCCAAGTTATAACCGGGGAGCTGTTTTTT. Protein product: CASSQVITGELFF.

This chain uses TRBV18 with TRBJ1-1; D remains ambiguous. Germline CDR1 is KGHSH and CDR2 is LQKENI. Between the trimmed V and J ends, which lost 2 bases and 1 base, there was a span of 5 bases. The CDR3 runs 13 residues. The CDR3 loop reads CASSPDKNTEAFF. DNA of the CDR3: TGTGCCAGCTCACCAGACAAGAACACTGAAGCTTTCTTT.

This clone was recorded a few times. This chain links TRBV2 with TRBJ1-5; 8 bases are shared with TRBD1. The CDR3 loop spans 14 amino acids. V lost 0 bases to trimming and J lost 7 bases; unmatched junction nucleotides: 2. Germline V CDR1 and CDR2: SNHLY, FYNNEI. The CDR3 bases are TGTGCCAGCAGTGAAGCGCACAGGGGGCAGCCCCAGCATTTT. Protein: CASSEAHRGQPQHF.

The rearrangement joins TRBV19 to TRBJ1-1; D not certain. Germline V gives CDR1 LNHDA, CDR2 SQIVND (reference sequence). V lost 7 bases and J lost 4, with 16 bases in between. This CDR3 spans 14 amino acids. CDR3 region: CASMLTAPSTEAFF. The DNA for the CDR3 is TGTGCCAGTATGCTAACAGCCCCAAGCACTGAAGCTTTCTTT.

V gene TRBV15 combines with J gene TRBJ1-4; 8 bases line up with TRBD1. Germline V gene lookup returns CDR1 LNHNV and CDR2 YYDKDF (reference sequence). The junction had 16 bases not matched to a gene; V was cut back by 5 bases and J by 14 bases. CDR3 size: 15 residues. The CDR3 sequence: CATSSPPGTGVSLFF. CDR3 coding DNA: TGTGCCACCAGCTCACCTCCAGGGACAGGAGTTTCGCTGTTTTTT.

The V gene is TRBV18, the J gene TRBJ1-2, with D unclear. Germline V CDR1 and CDR2: KGHSH, LQKENI. The CDR3 is 13 amino acids. Trimming stripped 2 bases from V and 6 bases from J, with 10 bases between. CDR3 amino acids: CASSPAGYDGYTF. As DNA, the CDR3 is TGTGCCAGCTCACCAGCGGGTTATGATGGCTACACCTTC.

The sample holds a few counts of this clone. The chain has TRBV4-1 and TRBJ2-2; tentative D call: TRBD1 (6 bases). Germline V CDR1 and CDR2: MGHRA, YSYEKL. The CDR3 is 15 residues long. V lost 1 base and J 4 bases, leaving 10 bases between the germline ends. CDR3 sequence reads: CASSQGGPSTGELFF. In DNA, the CDR3 is TGCGCCAGCAGCCAAGGGGGGCCGAGCACCGGGGAGCTGTTTTTT.

V is TRBV6-5 and J is TRBJ1-2; perhaps TRBD1 as D (6 bases). Germline V gene sequence: CDR1 MNHEY, CDR2 SVGAGI. V was trimmed by 6 bases and J by 0 bases, leaving 11 bases between them. CDR3 size: 14 residues. The CDR3 bases are TGTGCCAGCAGACGACAGGTCCCTAACTATGGCTACACCTTC. Amino acids: CASRRQVPNYGYTF.

The genes are TRBV6-1 and TRBJ1-2, with D possibly being TRBD1 (6 bases). Trimming took off 2 bases at V and 9 bases at J, with 10 bases between the two ends. The CDR3 runs 12 residues. Germline values: CDR1 MNHNS, CDR2 SASEGT. CDR3 nucleotide sequence: TGTGCCAGCAGTGAATATGGGGGCAGCTACACCTTC. This encodes CASSEYGGSYTF.

The V and J genes are TRBV6-5 and TRBJ1-2, with D perhaps matching TRBD1 (6 bases). The CDR3 runs to 14 residues. Germline V CDR1 and CDR2: MNHEY, SVGAGI. V dropped 7 bases and J dropped 6 bases, with 18 bases sitting between them. The CDR3 sequence: CASTPTGGPHGYTF. In nucleotides, the CDR3 is TGTGCCAGCACCCCGACAGGAGGTCCTCATGGCTACACCTTC.

The chain employs TRBV19 and TRBJ2-7, with TRBD1 matching 7 bases. The CDR3 spans 13 residues. V was clipped by 6 bases and J by 5 bases; unmatched bases: 7. Germline V CDR1 and CDR2: LNHDA, SQIVND (reference sequence). CDR3 loop: CASSVQGSHEQYF. The CDR3, as DNA: TGTGCCAGTAGCGTACAGGGGTCCCACGAGCAGTACTTC.

This clone was recorded only once. The chain couples TRBV10-2 to TRBJ2-5, with TRBD2 identical over 11 bases. Germline values: CDR1 WSHSY, CDR2 SAAADI. The CDR3 totals 15 residues. Unmatched junction bases numbered 5, after V lost 4 bases and J lost 4 bases. This CDR3 reads CASSGRLAGIETQYF. The CDR3 DNA sequence: TGCGCCAGCAGTGGCCGACTAGCGGGGATAGAGACCCAGTACTTC.

There are a few counts of this clone. The rearrangement links TRBV5-4 to TRBJ1-2; 7 nucleotides line up with TRBD1. J gave up 8 bases and V 1 base, and 14 bases lay outside the gene matches. CDR3 length equals 16 residues. Germline loops: CDR1 SGHNT, CDR2 YYREEE (reference sequence). The CDR3, as DNA: TGTGCCAGCAGCTTGCCCTTTACGACAGGGCGGCGGGGCTACACCTTC. Protein product: CASSLPFTTGRRGYTF.

The V gene is TRBV29-1, the J gene TRBJ1-2; TRBD1 matches 8 bases. V was pared by 3 bases and J by 8 bases, with 5 bases of the junction left unmatched. Germline values: CDR1 SQVTM, CDR2 ANQGSEA. The CDR3 sequence is 12 residues long. Here the CDR3 DNA reads TGCAGCGTTGAGGACAGGGTTTTAGGCTACACCTTC. Protein product: CSVEDRVLGYTF.

The chain links TRBV6-1 to TRBJ1-2, with TRBD1 as a possible D gene (6 bases). The CDR3 loop spans 16 amino acids. The germline V and J ends were trimmed by 0 bases and 3 bases, with 14 bases remaining between them. Germline V CDR1 and CDR2: MNHNS, SASEGT. CDR3 bases: TGTGCCAGCAGTGAAGCGGTAAGGACAGCATACTATGGCTACACCTTC. Amino acids: CASSEAVRTAYYGYTF.

A note on this clone: The sample has other DNA sequences that encode this CDR3 too. The chain uses TRBV5-4 and TRBJ1-3, with D unclear. Trimming removed 2 bases from V and 0 bases from J, with 6 bases in between. This CDR3 is built from 14 residues. Germline V CDR1 and CDR2: SGHNT, YYREEE (reference sequence). This chain's CDR3 is CASSFAGSGNTIYF. The DNA of the CDR3 is TGTGCCAGCAGCTTTGCAGGCTCTGGAAACACCATATATTTT.

This chain links TRBV7-9 with TRBJ1-4; D is possibly TRBD1 (5 bases). The CDR3 runs 15 residues. The V gene lost 5 bases and the J gene lost 2 bases, with 12 bases spanning the gap. Germline V gene data show CDR1 as SEHNR and CDR2 as FQNEAQ (reference sequence). The CDR3 nucleotides are TGTGCCAGCAGCCCACGCGGGGGGACTAATGAAAAACTGTTTTTT. Its protein is CASSPRGGTNEKLFF. Full variable domain (rest looked up from reference TRBV7-9 and TRBJ1-4): DTGVSQNPRHKITKRGQNVTFRCDPISEHNRLYWYRQTLGQGPEFLTYFQNEAQLEKSRLLSDRFSAERPKGSFSTLEIQRTEQGDSAMYLCASSPRGGTNEKLFFGSGTQLSVL.